Listed here are 19 T cell receptor beta chains from one sample, sequenced in a study of blood T cell repertoires in COVID-19. Assay used: immunoSEQ multiplex PCR; TCRdb lists only in-frame clones, some missing. This sample has about 190,000 clones, with 89% found just once. The sample was peripheral blood. The source is a man in his forties or fifties with acute or convalescent COVID-19.

This clone was observed a single time. In the same sample, other DNA sequences code for this CDR3. V is TRBV7-9 and J is TRBJ1-1; D uncertain. Between the trimmed V and J ends, which lost 4 bases and 1 base, there was a span of 10 bases. Germline values: CDR1 SEHNR, CDR2 FQNEAQ (reference sequence). The CDR3 is 14 amino acids. The CDR3 coding sequence is TGTGCCAGCAGCTCTACCGGGAAGAACACTGAAGCTTTCTTT. Translated: CASSSTGKNTEAFF.

This clone is a singleton in its sample. In DNA, the CDR3 is TGTGCCAGCAGCCAAGAGGGGGCGCAGCAGCCCCAGCATTTT. Translation: CASSQEGAQQPQHF. V is TRBV3-1 (or the pseudogene TRBV3-2) and J is TRBJ1-5; D may be TRBD1 (6 bases). V lost 0 bases and J 7 bases, leaving 10 bases between the germline ends. The CDR3 has 14 residues. The V gene's germline CDR1 is LGHDT and CDR2 YNNKEL (reference sequence).

Note on this clone: Other DNA sequences within the sample encode an identical CDR3. This chain connects TRBV28 to TRBJ1-2; 9 bases are shared with TRBD1. The CDR3 loop spans 13 amino acids. CDR1 and CDR2 (germline): MDHEN, SYDVKM. J lost 4 bases, V lost 6 bases, and 3 bases had no gene match. DNA of the CDR3: TGTGCCAGCAGCTCGGACAGGGGCTATGGCTACACCTTC. Its translation is CASSSDRGYGYTF.

J is TRBJ2-5 and V is TRBV2; TRBD2 might be the D (6 bases). The CDR3 has 15 residues. V shed 4 bases and J shed 2 bases, with 14 bases lying between them. Germline CDR1 and CDR2: SNHLY and FYNNEI. CDR3 amino acids: CASSGLVRLQETQYF. The CDR3 bases are TGTGCCAGCAGTGGACTAGTTCGGCTACAAGAGACCCAGTACTTC.

Of note for this clone: The same CDR3 arises from other DNA sequences in this sample as well. This chain's CDR3 is CASSLKQDTEAFF. CDR3 DNA: TGCGCCAGCAGCTTAAAACAGGACACTGAAGCTTTCTTT. The rearrangement joins TRBV5-1 to TRBJ1-1; a weak D match, TRBD1 (5 bases). The CDR3 consists of 13 residues. Trimming stripped 2 bases from V and 3 bases from J, with 8 bases between. CDR1 is SGHRS, CDR2 YFSETQ, per germline.

This rearrangement joins TRBV27 to TRBJ1-2; 8 bases align to TRBD1. CDR1 MNHEY and CDR2 SMNVEV come from the germline V gene (reference sequence). The CDR3 totals 14 residues. The junction had 5 bases not matched to a gene; V was cut back by 0 bases and J by 8 bases. CDR3 sequence: CASSLSRTGRGYTF. DNA for the CDR3: TGTGCCAGCAGTTTATCCCGGACAGGGAGGGGCTACACCTTC.

The rearrangement joins TRBV5-6 to TRBJ2-1; the D is unclear. The germline gives CDR1 SGHDT, CDR2 YYEEEE. CDR3 length equals 14 residues. V was clipped by 0 bases and J by 1 base, with 5 bases between them. The CDR3 region is CASSLVASYNEQFF. For the CDR3, the DNA is TGTGCCAGCAGCTTGGTAGCTTCCTACAATGAGCAGTTCTTC.

For the CDR3, the DNA is TGTGCCAGCAGCTTGGGGAGCGGGGTTGCCCAAGAGACCCAGTACTTC. This encodes CASSLGSGVAQETQYF. The J gene is TRBJ2-5, the V gene TRBV5-4; 7 bases match TRBD2. The germline CDR1 and CDR2 sequences are SGHNT and YYREEE (reference sequence). This CDR3 region has 16 residues. After removal of 0 bases from V and 1 base from J, the junction contained 6 bases not matched to a gene. Full variable domain (remainder filled in from reference TRBV5-4 and TRBJ2-5): ETGVTQSPTHLIKTRGQQVTLRCSSQSGHNTVSWYQQALGQGPQFIFQYYREEENGRGNFPPRFSGLQFPNYSSELNVNALELDDSALYLCASSLGSGVAQETQYFGPGTRLLVL.

This sequence joins TRBV19 and TRBJ1-1; 7 bases map to TRBD1. V lost 7 bases to trimming and J lost 6 bases; unmatched junction nucleotides: 11. The CDR3 has 14 residues. Germline V gives CDR1 LNHDA, CDR2 SQIVND (reference sequence). CDR3 in DNA: TGTGCCAGTACCCTGACAGGGCGCAATTCTGAAGCTTTCTTT. Translation: CASTLTGRNSEAFF.

V is TRBV24-1 and J is TRBJ2-7, with TRBD1 matching over 7 bases. Germline V gives CDR1 KGHDR, CDR2 SFDVKD. This CDR3 spans 14 amino acids. Germline trimming cut 3 bases from V and 2 bases from J; bases unmatched to any gene: 3. CDR3: CATSDGQAPYEQYF. The CDR3 nucleotides are TGTGCCACCAGTGATGGACAGGCCCCCTACGAGCAGTACTTC.

The gene calls are TRBV7-9 and TRBJ2-7; 12 nucleotides agree with TRBD2. The CDR3 runs 16 residues. V shed 4 bases and J 5 bases; nucleotides not matched to a gene: 9. Germline V CDR1 and CDR2: SEHNR, FQNEAQ (reference sequence). CDR3 protein: CASSSSGGVIGNEQYF. As DNA, the CDR3 is TGTGCCAGCAGCTCTAGCGGGGGGGTCATAGGGAACGAGCAGTACTTC. Together with reference TRBV7-9 and TRBJ2-7, the CDR3 gives the full variable domain: DTGVSQNPRHKITKRGQNVTFRCDPISEHNRLYWYRQTLGQGPEFLTYFQNEAQLEKSRLLSDRFSAERPKGSFSTLEIQRTEQGDSAMYLCASSSSGGVIGNEQYFGPGTRLTVT.

The CDR3 coding sequence is TGCGCCAGCAGTGAGGATCACAGGCGAACTAAGATTTCACCCCTCCACTTT. Translating it yields CASSEDHRRTKISPLHF. The chain has TRBV10-2 and TRBJ1-6; maybe TRBD1 (5 bases). The V end was cut by 2 bases, the J end by 9 bases, with 20 bases between. The CDR3 sequence is 17 residues long. Germline CDR1 WSHSY, CDR2 SAAADI.

The rearrangement uses TRBV9 and TRBJ1-2; 10 bases map to TRBD1. The CDR3 covers 16 residues. The trim removed 0 bases at V and 7 bases at J, leaving 9 bases unmatched. The germline V gene encodes CDR1 SGDLS and CDR2 YYNGEE. CDR3 bases: TGTGCCAGCAGCGTAGAAAATGACAGGGGGCTGCGTGGCTACACCTTC. Translating gives CASSVENDRGLRGYTF.

The J gene is TRBJ1-5, the V gene TRBV19; tentatively, D is TRBD1 (5 bases). The CDR3 extends over 15 amino acids. The germline V gene encodes CDR1 LNHDA and CDR2 SQIVND (reference sequence). Trimming took off 8 bases at V and 4 bases at J, with 18 bases between the two ends. In nucleotides, the CDR3 is TGTGCCAGTGAGCTGGTGCGGGGCGGTAATCAGCCCCAGCATTTT. It specifies CASELVRGGNQPQHF.

This clone has a single count. The chain combines TRBV6-5 with TRBJ1-1, with 8 bases lining up with TRBD1. CDR1 and CDR2 from the germline V gene are MNHEY and SVGAGI. CDR3 length equals 14 residues. V shed 6 bases and J 5 bases; nucleotides not matched to a gene: 8. CDR3 loop: CASSRTGMGTEAFF. The CDR3 DNA sequence: TGTGCCAGCAGCCGGACAGGGATGGGAACTGAAGCTTTCTTT.

The rearrangement joins TRBV7-2 to TRBJ2-1; 14 bases align to TRBD2. Losses at the gene ends were 2 bases for V and 8 bases for J; bases not matched to a gene: 8. The V gene's germline CDR1 is SGHTA and CDR2 FQGNSA. This CDR3 comprises 17 residues. The CDR3 nucleotides are TGTGCCAGCAGCTTACAACAGGGACTAGCGGGGGTGGATGAGCAGTTCTTC. Amino acids: CASSLQQGLAGVDEQFF.

V usage is TRBV14 and J usage is TRBJ2-2; 10 positions match TRBD2. Germline values: CDR1 SGHDN, CDR2 FVKESK. Losses at the gene ends were 4 bases for V and 5 bases for J; bases not matched to a gene: 7. This CDR3 contains 16 residues. Here the CDR3 reads CASSRPGTSVTGELFF. The DNA of the CDR3 is TGTGCCAGCAGCCGTCCCGGGACTAGCGTAACCGGGGAGCTGTTTTTT. The whole variable domain, filled in from reference TRBV14 and TRBJ2-2, reads EAGVTQFPSHSVIEKGQTVTLRCDPISGHDNLYWYRRVMGKEIKFLLHFVKESKQDESGMPNNRFLAERTGGTYSTLKVQPAELEDSGVYFCASSRPGTSVTGELFFGEGSRLTVL.

The V call is TRBV5-1, the J call TRBJ1-1; TRBD1 might be the D (5 bases). Per the germline V gene, CDR1 is SGHRS and CDR2 is YFSETQ. Trimming stripped 3 bases from V and 1 base from J, with 10 bases between. The CDR3 length is 14 residues. The DNA for the CDR3 is TGCGCCAGCAGCTCAAAAAGGGGGAACACTGAAGCTTTCTTT. Protein: CASSSKRGNTEAFF. The variable domain in full, completed from reference TRBV5-1 and TRBJ1-1, reads KAGVTQTPRYLIKTRGQQVTLSCSPISGHRSVSWYQQTPGQGLQFLFEYFSETQRNKGNFPGRFSGRQFSNSRSEMNVSTLELGDSALYLCASSSKRGNTEAFFGQGTRLTVV.

The rearrangement joins TRBV19 to TRBJ2-3; 9 bases agree with TRBD1. Germline loops: CDR1 LNHDA, CDR2 SQIVND (reference sequence). The CDR3 covers 17 residues. The V and J ends lost 6 bases and 3 bases, in that order; junction bases with no gene match: 13. CDR3 in amino acids: CASSLKQGALGTDTQYF. As DNA, the CDR3 is TGTGCCAGTAGCTTAAAACAGGGGGCGCTCGGGACAGATACGCAGTATTTT.